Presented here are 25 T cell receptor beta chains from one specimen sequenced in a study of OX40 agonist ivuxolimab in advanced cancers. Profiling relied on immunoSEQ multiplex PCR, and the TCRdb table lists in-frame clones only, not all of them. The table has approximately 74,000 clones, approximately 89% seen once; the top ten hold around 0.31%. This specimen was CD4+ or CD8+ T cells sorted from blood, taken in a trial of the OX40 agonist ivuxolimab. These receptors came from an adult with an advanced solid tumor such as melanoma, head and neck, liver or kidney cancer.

The CDR3 reads CASSLGEGVPDTQYF. For the CDR3, the DNA is TGTGCCAGCAGCTTAGGGGAAGGGGTCCCAGATACGCAGTATTTT. The gene calls are TRBV11-1 and TRBJ2-3, with D possibly matching TRBD1 (5 bases). V shed 1 base and J shed 4 bases, with 12 bases lying between them. CDR1 and CDR2 from the germline V gene are SGHAT and FQDESV (reference sequence). CDR3 length: 15 amino acids.

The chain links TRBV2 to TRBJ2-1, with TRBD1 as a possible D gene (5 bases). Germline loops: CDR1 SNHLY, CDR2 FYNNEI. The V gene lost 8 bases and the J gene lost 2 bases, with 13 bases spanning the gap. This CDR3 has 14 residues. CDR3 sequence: CASGASAAYNEQFF. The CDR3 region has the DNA TGTGCCAGCGGGGCAAGTGCGGCCTACAATGAGCAGTTCTTC.

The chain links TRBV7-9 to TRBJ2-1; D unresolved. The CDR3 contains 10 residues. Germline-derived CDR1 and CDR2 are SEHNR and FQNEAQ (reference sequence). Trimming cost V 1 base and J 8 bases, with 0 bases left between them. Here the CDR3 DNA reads TGTGCCAGCAGCTTAGATGAGCAGTTCTTC. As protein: CASSLDEQFF. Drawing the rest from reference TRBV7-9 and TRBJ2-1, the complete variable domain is DTGVSQNPRHKITKRGQNVTFRCDPISEHNRLYWYRQTLGQGPEFLTYFQNEAQLEKSRLLSDRFSAERPKGSFSTLEIQRTEQGDSAMYLCASSLDEQFFGPGTRLTVL.

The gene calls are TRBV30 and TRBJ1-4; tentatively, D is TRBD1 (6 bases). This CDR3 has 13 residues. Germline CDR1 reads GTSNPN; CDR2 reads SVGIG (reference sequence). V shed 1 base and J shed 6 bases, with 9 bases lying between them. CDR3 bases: TGTGCCTGGAGTGGCGGGGGCTATGAAAAACTGTTTTTT. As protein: CAWSGGGYEKLFF.

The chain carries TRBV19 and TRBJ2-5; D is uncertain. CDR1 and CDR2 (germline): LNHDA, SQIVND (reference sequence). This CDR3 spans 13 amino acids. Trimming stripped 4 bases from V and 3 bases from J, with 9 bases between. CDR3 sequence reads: CASSNGRKETQYF. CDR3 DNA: TGTGCCAGTAGTAACGGTCGAAAAGAGACCCAGTACTTC.

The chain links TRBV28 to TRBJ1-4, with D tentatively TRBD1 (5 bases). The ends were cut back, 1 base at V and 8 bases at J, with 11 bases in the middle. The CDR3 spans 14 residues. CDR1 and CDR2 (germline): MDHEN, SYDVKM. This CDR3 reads CASSLYRGDEKLFF. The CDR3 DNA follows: TGTGCCAGCAGTTTATATAGGGGTGACGAAAAACTGTTTTTT.

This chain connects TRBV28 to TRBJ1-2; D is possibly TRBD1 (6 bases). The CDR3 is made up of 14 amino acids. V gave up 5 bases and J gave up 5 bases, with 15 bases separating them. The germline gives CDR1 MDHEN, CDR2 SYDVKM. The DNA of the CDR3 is TGTGCCAGCAGTCTCGGACAGCCAAGGTATGGCTACACCTTC. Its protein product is CASSLGQPRYGYTF.

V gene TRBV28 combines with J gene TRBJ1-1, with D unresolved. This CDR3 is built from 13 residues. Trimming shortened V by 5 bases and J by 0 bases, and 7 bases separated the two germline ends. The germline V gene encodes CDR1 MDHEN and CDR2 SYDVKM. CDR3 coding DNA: TGTGCCAGCAGTACCAGTCTGAACACTGAAGCTTTCTTT. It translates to CASSTSLNTEAFF.

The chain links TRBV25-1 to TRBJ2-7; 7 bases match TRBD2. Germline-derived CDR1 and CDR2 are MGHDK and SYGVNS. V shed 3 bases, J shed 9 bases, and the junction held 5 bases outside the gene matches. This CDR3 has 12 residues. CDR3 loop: CASSDRGSWQYF. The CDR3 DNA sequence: TGTGCCAGCAGTGATCGCGGGAGTTGGCAGTACTTC.

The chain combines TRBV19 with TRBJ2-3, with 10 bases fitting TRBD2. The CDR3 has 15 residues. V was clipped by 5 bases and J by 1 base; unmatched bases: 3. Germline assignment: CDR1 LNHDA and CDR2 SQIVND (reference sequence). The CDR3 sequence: CASSGLAGGTDTQYF. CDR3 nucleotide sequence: TGTGCCAGTAGTGGGCTAGCGGGAGGCACAGATACGCAGTATTTT. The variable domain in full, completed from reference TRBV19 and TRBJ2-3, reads DGGITQSPKYLFRKEGQNVTLSCEQNLNHDAMYWYRQDPGQGLRLIYYSQIVNDFQKGDIAEGYSVSREKKESFPLTVTSAQKNPTAFYLCASSGLAGGTDTQYFGPGTRLTVL.

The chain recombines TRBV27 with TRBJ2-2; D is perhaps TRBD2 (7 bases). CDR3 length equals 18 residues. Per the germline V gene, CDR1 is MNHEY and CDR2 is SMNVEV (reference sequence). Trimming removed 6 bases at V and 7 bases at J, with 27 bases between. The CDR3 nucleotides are TGTGCCAGCAGCGTTAATAGGGGGGGCCCAAATCCCCACGGGGAGCTGTTTTTT. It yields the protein CASSVNRGGPNPHGELFF.

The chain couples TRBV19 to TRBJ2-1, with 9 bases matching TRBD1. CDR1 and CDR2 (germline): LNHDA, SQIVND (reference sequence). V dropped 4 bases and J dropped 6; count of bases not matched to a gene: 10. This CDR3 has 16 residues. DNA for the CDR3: TGTGCCAGTAGTACAACCGGGACAGGGAATCCCAATGAGCAGTTCTTC. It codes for CASSTTGTGNPNEQFF. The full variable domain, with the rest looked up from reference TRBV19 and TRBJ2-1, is DGGITQSPKYLFRKEGQNVTLSCEQNLNHDAMYWYRQDPGQGLRLIYYSQIVNDFQKGDIAEGYSVSREKKESFPLTVTSAQKNPTAFYLCASSTTGTGNPNEQFFGPGTRLTVL.

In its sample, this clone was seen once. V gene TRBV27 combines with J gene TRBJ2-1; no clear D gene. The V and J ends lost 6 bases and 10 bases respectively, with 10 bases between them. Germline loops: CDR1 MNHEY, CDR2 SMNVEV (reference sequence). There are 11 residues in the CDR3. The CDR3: CASSITEEQFF. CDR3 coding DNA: TGTGCCAGCAGCATAACTGAGGAGCAGTTCTTC.

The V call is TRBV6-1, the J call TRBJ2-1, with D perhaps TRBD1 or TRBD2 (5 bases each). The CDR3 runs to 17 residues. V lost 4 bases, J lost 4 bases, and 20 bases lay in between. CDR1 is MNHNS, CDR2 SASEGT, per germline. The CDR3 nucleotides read TGTGCCAGCAGTGGGATCTTCGGGACGAAAAAATACAATGAGCAGTTCTTC. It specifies CASSGIFGTKKYNEQFF.

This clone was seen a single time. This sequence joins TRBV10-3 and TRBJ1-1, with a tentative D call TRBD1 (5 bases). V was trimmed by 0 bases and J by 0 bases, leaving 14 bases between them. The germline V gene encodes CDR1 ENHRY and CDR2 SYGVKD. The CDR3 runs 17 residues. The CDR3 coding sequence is TGTGCCATCAGTGAGTCCGGCGGGGGAACTATGAACACTGAAGCTTTCTTT. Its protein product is CAISESGGGTMNTEAFF.

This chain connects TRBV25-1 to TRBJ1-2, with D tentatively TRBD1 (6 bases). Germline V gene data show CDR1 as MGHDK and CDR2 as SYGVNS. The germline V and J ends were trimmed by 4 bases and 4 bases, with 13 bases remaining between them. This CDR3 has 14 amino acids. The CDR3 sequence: CASSGGTQLYGYTF. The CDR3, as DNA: TGTGCCAGCAGTGGCGGGACACAGCTCTATGGCTACACCTTC.

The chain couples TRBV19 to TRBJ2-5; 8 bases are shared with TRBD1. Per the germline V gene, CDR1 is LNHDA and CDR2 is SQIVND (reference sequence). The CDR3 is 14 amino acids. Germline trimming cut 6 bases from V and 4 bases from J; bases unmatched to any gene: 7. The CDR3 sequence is CASSLGQGPETQYF. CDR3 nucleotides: TGTGCCAGTAGCTTAGGACAGGGCCCAGAGACCCAGTACTTC.

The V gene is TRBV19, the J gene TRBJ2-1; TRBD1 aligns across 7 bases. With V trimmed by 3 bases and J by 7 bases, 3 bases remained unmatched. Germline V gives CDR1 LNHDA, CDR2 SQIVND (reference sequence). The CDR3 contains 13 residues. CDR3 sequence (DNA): TGTGCCAGTAGTATGACAGGGCCAAATGAGCAGTTCTTC. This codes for CASSMTGPNEQFF.

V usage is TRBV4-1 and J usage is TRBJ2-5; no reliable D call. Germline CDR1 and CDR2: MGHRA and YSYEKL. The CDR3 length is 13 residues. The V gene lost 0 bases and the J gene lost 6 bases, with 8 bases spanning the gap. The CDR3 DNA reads TGCGCCAGCAGCCAAGATCGCGAAAAGACCCAGTACTTC. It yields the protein CASSQDREKTQYF.

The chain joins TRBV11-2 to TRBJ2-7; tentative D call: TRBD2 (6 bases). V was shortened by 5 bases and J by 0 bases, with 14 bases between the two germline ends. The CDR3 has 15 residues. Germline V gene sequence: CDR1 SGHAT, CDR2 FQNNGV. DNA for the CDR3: TGTGCCAGCAGCCGCCCCGGGGGACCCTCCTACGAGCAGTACTTC. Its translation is CASSRPGGPSYEQYF.

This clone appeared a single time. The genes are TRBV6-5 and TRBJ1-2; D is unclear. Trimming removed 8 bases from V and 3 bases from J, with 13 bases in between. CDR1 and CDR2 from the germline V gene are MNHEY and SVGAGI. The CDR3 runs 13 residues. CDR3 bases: TGTGCCAGCCAGAAAGAGCACGACTATGGCTACACCTTC. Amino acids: CASQKEHDYGYTF.

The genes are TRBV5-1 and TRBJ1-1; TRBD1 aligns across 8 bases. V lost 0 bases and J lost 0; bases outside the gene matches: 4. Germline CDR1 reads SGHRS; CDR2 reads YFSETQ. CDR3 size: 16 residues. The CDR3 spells CASSLETGALNTEAFF. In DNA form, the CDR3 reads TGCGCCAGCAGCTTGGAGACAGGGGCCCTGAACACTGAAGCTTTCTTT.

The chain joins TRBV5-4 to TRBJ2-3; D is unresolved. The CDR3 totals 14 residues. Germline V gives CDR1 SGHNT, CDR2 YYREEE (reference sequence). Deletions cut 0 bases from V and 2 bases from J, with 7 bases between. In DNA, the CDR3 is TGTGCCAGCAGCTTGGCCGGCCCCACAGATACGCAGTATTTT. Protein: CASSLAGPTDTQYF.

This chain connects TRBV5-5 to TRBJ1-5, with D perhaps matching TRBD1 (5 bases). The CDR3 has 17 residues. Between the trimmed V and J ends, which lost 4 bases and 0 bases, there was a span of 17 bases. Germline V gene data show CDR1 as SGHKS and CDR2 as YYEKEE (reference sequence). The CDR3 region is CASSGVAGSDSNQPQHF. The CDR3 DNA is TGTGCCAGCAGCGGGGTGGCAGGGAGTGATAGCAATCAGCCCCAGCATTTT.

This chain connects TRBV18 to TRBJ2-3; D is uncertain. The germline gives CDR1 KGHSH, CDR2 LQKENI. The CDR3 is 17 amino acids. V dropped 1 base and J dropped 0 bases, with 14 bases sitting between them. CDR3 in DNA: TGTGCCAGCTCACCACTGGCCGGAACCGCTAGCACAGATACGCAGTATTTT. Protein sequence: CASSPLAGTASTDTQYF.